This T cell receptor beta chain was captured by sequencing in a study of cytomegalovirus exposure and HLA in healthy donors. Study information: Earlier, 95 million to 130 million unique TCR beta sequences were recovered from approximately 180 million T cells by an analysis. Study-level findings and limits: TCR beta V- and J-gene trimming was later associated with a missense DCLRE1C variant. The authors later found HLA-associated TCR beta chains more clonally expanded than equally common others. TCR beta sequences numbering roughly 18,000 were associated with HLA alleles at 0.05 false discovery rate in a later analysis.

The PCR employed 60 Vbeta primers together with 13 Jbeta primers. The assay was immunoSEQ multiplex PCR, and TCRdb's table has in-frame clones only and misses some. Of around 300,000 clones listed, roughly 70% were seen once; the top ten hold under 2.5%. Germline V lookup: CDR1 MGHRA, CDR2 YSYEKL. V lost 2 bases, J lost 3 bases, and 10 bases lay in between. The CDR3 has 14 amino acids. Worth noting for this clone: Its cognate antigen is unknown.

Sequenced: PBMCs. The TCR comes from a female donor in good health and CMV-seronegative. The V and J genes are TRBV4-1 and TRBJ2-5; D is ambiguous. The CDR3 protein is CASSQRTDEETQYF. The DNA of the CDR3 is TGCGCCAGCAGCCAAAGAACAGACGAAGAGACCCAGTACTTC.